These 21 T cell receptor beta chains were all obtained from the same sample, sequenced in a study of T cell responses to AZD1222 COVID-19 vaccine. Generated by immunoSEQ multiplex PCR, the TCRdb table keeps only in-frame clones and is missing some. The table includes fewer than 140,000 clones, roughly 90% detected once. The sequences come from peripheral blood, collected on day 0 of AZD1222 vaccination. These receptors all come from an adult in good health.

V usage is TRBV6-5 and J usage is TRBJ1-1, with TRBD1 matching 10 bases. CDR1 and CDR2 from the germline V gene are MNHEY and SVGAGI. This CDR3 contains 14 residues. V trimming: 6 bases; J trimming: 5 bases; junction bases outside the gene matches: 6. CDR3 coding DNA: TGTGCCAGCAGAGGATGGACAGGGGGAACTGAAGCTTTCTTT. It translates to CASRGWTGGTEAFF.

The chain uses TRBV6-1 and TRBJ2-4, with a weak D call TRBD1 (5 bases). From germline, CDR1 is MNHNS and CDR2 SASEGT. The ends were cut back, 5 bases at V and 13 bases at J, with 12 bases in the middle. This CDR3 region has 11 residues. In DNA, the CDR3 is TGTGCCAGCAGTCCTTCTACAGGCCAGTACTTC. It is translated as CASSPSTGQYF.

This rearrangement joins TRBV19 to TRBJ2-7; D tentatively fits TRBD1 or TRBD2 (5 bases each). Germline CDR1 reads LNHDA; CDR2 reads SQIVND (reference sequence). The CDR3 length is 14 residues. V was cut by 7 bases and J by 5 bases, with 18 bases left in between. The CDR3 loop reads CASNLGVWVDEQYF. As DNA, the CDR3 is TGTGCCAGTAATTTGGGGGTTTGGGTTGACGAGCAGTACTTC.

The chain uses TRBV10-3 and TRBJ2-1; TRBD2 matches at 12 bases. The CDR3 covers 15 residues. Germline V gene data show CDR1 as ENHRY and CDR2 as SYGVKD. The trim removed 5 bases at V and 8 bases at J, leaving 7 bases unmatched. The DNA for the CDR3 is TGTGCCATCAGTCTAGCGGGAGGGTACTCCGATGAGCAGTTCTTC. Its translation is CAISLAGGYSDEQFF.

This clone was counted between two and nine times. The genes are TRBV18 and TRBJ2-7; TRBD1 might be the D (6 bases). Trimming removed 3 bases at V and 2 bases at J, with 20 bases between. The CDR3 spans 17 residues. Looked up from germline, CDR1 is KGHSH and CDR2 is LQKENI. CDR3 sequence reads: CASSPQGGTGPTYEQYF. The CDR3 nucleotides read TGTGCCAGCTCACCCCAAGGGGGAACAGGGCCCACCTACGAGCAGTACTTC.

This rearrangement joins TRBV6-5 to TRBJ2-2; D perhaps matches TRBD1 (5 bases). Trimming removed 3 bases at V and 6 bases at J, with 17 bases between. The CDR3 is made up of 16 amino acids. Germline CDR1 is MNHEY and CDR2 is SVGAGI. This CDR3 reads CASSYGNRRSAGELFF. CDR3 DNA sequence: TGTGCCAGCAGTTATGGTAACAGGAGAAGCGCCGGGGAGCTGTTTTTT.

V gene TRBV7-3 combines with J gene TRBJ2-3; 11 bases are shared with TRBD2. Trimming at V came to 5 bases and at J to 2 bases, leaving 9 bases not matched to a gene. This CDR3 is built from 17 residues. Germline-derived CDR1 and CDR2 are SGHTA and FQGTGA. CDR3 region: CASSAPGTSGPTDTQYF. The CDR3 DNA sequence: TGTGCCAGCAGCGCCCCTGGGACTAGCGGACCCACAGATACGCAGTATTTT.

V gene TRBV11-3 combines with J gene TRBJ2-1; 9 bases fit TRBD1. With 4 bases clipped from V and 9 bases from J, the junction kept 10 bases outside the gene matches. CDR1 is SGHNT, CDR2 YENEEA, per germline. There are 15 residues in the CDR3. The CDR3 loop is CASSSPGTGRSEQFF. In DNA form, the CDR3 reads TGTGCCAGCAGCTCACCCGGGACAGGGAGGAGTGAGCAGTTCTTC.

J is TRBJ1-2 and V is TRBV2, with 9 bases identical to TRBD1. Germline V gene sequence: CDR1 SNHLY, CDR2 FYNNEI. CDR3 size: 15 residues. Trimming at V came to 7 bases and at J to 4 bases, leaving 10 bases not matched to a gene. The CDR3 coding sequence is TGTGCCAGCATCCGGGACAGGGATTTCGGCTATGGCTACACCTTC. It yields the protein CASIRDRDFGYGYTF.

The chain carries TRBV18 and TRBJ1-2, with a possible D match to TRBD1 (5 bases). Germline CDR1 is KGHSH and CDR2 is LQKENI. Trimming pared 3 bases from V and 0 bases from J, leaving 11 bases between. The CDR3 has 15 amino acids. Here the CDR3 reads CASSPTDTTNYGYTF. The CDR3 DNA sequence: TGTGCCAGCTCACCTACGGACACCACTAACTATGGCTACACCTTC.

The CDR3 DNA is TGCGCCACCCAGACTGGACTAGCGGAAATATACAATGAGCAGTTCTTC. Translated, it gives CATQTGLAEIYNEQFF. This chain connects TRBV4-1 to TRBJ2-1, with 10 nucleotides matching TRBD2. Trimming at V came to 10 bases and at J to 4 bases, leaving 13 bases not matched to a gene. Germline lookup yields CDR1 MGHRA and CDR2 YSYEKL. The length of the CDR3 is 16 residues.

This chain uses TRBV18 with TRBJ1-2; D ambiguous. V gave up 2 bases and J gave up 5 bases, with 9 bases separating them. CDR3 length equals 13 residues. Germline V gene sequence: CDR1 KGHSH, CDR2 LQKENI. The CDR3 spells CASSPGEQYGYTF. The CDR3 DNA reads as TGTGCCAGCTCACCAGGAGAGCAGTATGGCTACACCTTC.

J is TRBJ2-1 and V is TRBV7-9, with TRBD1 matching 7 bases. Germline loops: CDR1 SEHNR, CDR2 FQNEAQ (reference sequence). The CDR3 is made up of 13 amino acids. V dropped 4 bases and J dropped 8; count of bases not matched to a gene: 5. This CDR3 reads CASSSQGIDEQFF. The CDR3 nucleotides are TGTGCCAGCAGCTCACAGGGGATCGATGAGCAGTTCTTC.

The chain joins TRBV15 to TRBJ2-5, with 7 bases that match TRBD2. Germline V gene data show CDR1 as LNHNV and CDR2 as YYDKDF (reference sequence). The CDR3 extends over 15 amino acids. The junction had 11 bases not matched to a gene; V was cut back by 5 bases and J by 5 bases. Here the CDR3 DNA reads TGTGCCACCAGCCCCGACAGCGGGAAGGGGGAGACCCAGTACTTC. Its translation: CATSPDSGKGETQYF.

The chain joins TRBV4-1 to TRBJ1-5; possible D gene TRBD1, 5 bases. With 0 bases removed from V and 6 bases from J, the gap between germline ends came to 24 bases. The CDR3 has 19 residues. Germline V gene lookup returns CDR1 MGHRA and CDR2 YSYEKL. For the CDR3, the DNA is TGCGCCAGCAGCCAAGATAAAAGTCGAGTCAGGGCTGGGGGTCAGCCCCAGCATTTT. Translating it yields CASSQDKSRVRAGGQPQHF.

The rearrangement joins TRBV18 to TRBJ2-5; D may match TRBD1 or TRBD2 (5 bases each). V lost 3 bases and J 4 bases, leaving 12 bases between the germline ends. The V gene's germline CDR1 is KGHSH and CDR2 LQKENI. The CDR3 sequence is 14 residues long. In DNA form, the CDR3 reads TGTGCCAGCTCACCGGGGAGTCAGGGAGAGACCCAGTACTTC. Protein product: CASSPGSQGETQYF.

This clone was picked up one time. This chain joins TRBV14 and TRBJ1-6, with D unresolved. The germline V gene has CDR1 SGHDN and CDR2 FVKESK. The CDR3 has 12 residues. The ends were cut back, 3 bases at V and 7 bases at J, with 4 bases in the middle. CDR3 DNA sequence: TGTGCCAGCAGCCATCCGAATTCACCCCTCCACTTT. Its protein is CASSHPNSPLHF. Complete variable domain (other parts from reference TRBV14 and TRBJ1-6): EAGVTQFPSHSVIEKGQTVTLRCDPISGHDNLYWYRRVMGKEIKFLLHFVKESKQDESGMPNNRFLAERTGGTYSTLKVQPAELEDSGVYFCASSHPNSPLHFGNGTRLTVT.

The chain links TRBV18 to TRBJ2-7, with D possibly being TRBD1 (6 bases). The CDR3 covers 15 residues. The ends were cut back, 3 bases at V and 3 bases at J, with 15 bases in the middle. CDR1 KGHSH and CDR2 LQKENI come from the germline V gene. The CDR3 region is CASSPNGGAGYEQYF. The DNA for the CDR3 is TGTGCCAGCTCACCGAATGGGGGCGCGGGCTACGAGCAGTACTTC.

The chain has TRBV7-2 and TRBJ2-2; TRBD2 might be the D (6 bases). V lost 5 bases and J lost 7, with 23 bases in between. This CDR3 is 17 amino acids long. Germline V gene sequence: CDR1 SGHTA, CDR2 FQGNSA. This chain's CDR3 is CASSRRPQLAPNGELFF. CDR3 sequence (DNA): TGTGCCAGCAGCCGGAGGCCCCAGCTAGCGCCTAACGGGGAGCTGTTTTTT.

The V gene is TRBV27, the J gene TRBJ2-2; D not certain. Trimming took off 4 bases at V and 3 bases at J, with 12 bases between the two ends. There are 15 residues in the CDR3. Looked up from germline, CDR1 is MNHEY and CDR2 is SMNVEV (reference sequence). The CDR3 loop reads CASSSPTRDTGELFF. DNA for the CDR3: TGTGCCAGCAGTTCCCCGACCCGGGACACCGGGGAGCTGTTTTTT.

This clone was recorded once. V is TRBV5-1 and J is TRBJ2-7; D ambiguous. Germline loops: CDR1 SGHRS, CDR2 YFSETQ. V lost 3 bases and J lost 5, with 15 bases in between. This CDR3 has 14 amino acids. The CDR3 sequence is CASSWGRVEDEQYF. DNA of the CDR3: TGCGCCAGCAGCTGGGGAAGGGTAGAGGACGAGCAGTACTTC.